One and the same sample provided the 26 T cell receptor beta chains below, sequenced in a study of T-cell memory formation after mild COVID-19. TCRdb called the 5' RACE reads again in MiXCR, with one record for every CDR3 protein. The sample holds about 160,000 distinct CDR3 sequences; roughly 31% are singletons and the top ten take about 12%. Sequenced input: PBMCs or a T cell subset sorted from them (not recorded which). The receptors were sampled from an adult woman who had mild COVID-19 (a few samples of this study predate the infection). Cell type and time point are not known.

This chain links TRBV3-1 with TRBJ2-3; D call uncertain. The CDR3 runs to 14 residues. Germline CDR1 and CDR2: LGHDT and YNNKEL (reference sequence). V lost 5 bases, J lost 6 bases, and 15 bases lay in between. The CDR3 DNA sequence: TGTGCCAGCAGCGCACAGACCATCGCGGATACGCAGTATTTT. It translates to CASSAQTIADTQYF.

The chain combines TRBV6-2 or TRBV6-3 with TRBJ2-5; the D is unclear. V was clipped by 2 bases and J by 7 bases, with 20 bases between them. The CDR3 consists of 16 residues. Germline V gene sequence: CDR1 MNHEY, CDR2 SVGEGT. The CDR3 DNA follows: TGTGCCAGCAGTTACACCCTATCGCCCGGAGATCGGACCCAGTACTTC. Its protein product is CASSYTLSPGDRTQYF.

This clonotype has only a few counts. J is TRBJ2-7 and V is TRBV7-2; possibly TRBD2 for D (6 bases). The germline V gene encodes CDR1 SGHTA and CDR2 FQGNSA. The V end lost 2 bases, the J end lost 0 bases, and 8 bases lay between the germline ends. The CDR3 totals 14 residues. CDR3 in amino acids: CASSLSEGSYEQYF. The CDR3 DNA is TGTGCCAGCAGCTTATCGGAGGGCTCCTACGAGCAGTACTTC. The full variable domain, its missing parts supplied by reference TRBV7-2 and TRBJ2-7, is GAGVSQSPSNKVTEKGKDVELRCDPISGHTALYWYRQSLGQGLEFLIYFQGNSAPDKSGLPSDRFSAERTGGSVSTLTIQRTQQEDSAVYLCASSLSEGSYEQYFGPGTRLTVT.

This chain links TRBV2 with TRBJ2-3; D is perhaps TRBD1 or TRBD2 (5 bases each). CDR1 and CDR2 from the germline V gene are SNHLY and FYNNEI. V was trimmed by 6 bases and J by 2 bases, leaving 24 bases between them. CDR3 length equals 18 residues. This CDR3 reads CASRGPSGHRVTTDTQYF. The CDR3 DNA reads as TGTGCCAGCAGGGGACCGAGTGGGCACCGAGTTACCACAGATACGCAGTATTTT.

The chain is built from TRBV5-1 and TRBJ2-2; 7 positions agree with TRBD1. Germline loops: CDR1 SGHRS, CDR2 YFSETQ. V was clipped by 1 base and J by 0 bases; unmatched bases: 3. The CDR3 has 16 residues. CDR3 amino acids: CASSLWTGANTGELFF. In DNA form, the CDR3 reads TGCGCCAGCAGCTTGTGGACAGGCGCGAACACCGGGGAGCTGTTTTTT.

This clonotype occurred a few times. The chain combines TRBV20-1 with TRBJ2-5; no clear D gene. The CDR3 covers 14 residues. V was pared by 4 bases and J by 2 bases, with 14 bases between. Per the germline V gene, CDR1 is DFQATT and CDR2 is SNEGSKA (reference sequence). The CDR3 DNA reads TGCAGTGCTAACCCGAAGGGCAGGCAAGAGACCCAGTACTTC. Its protein product is CSANPKGRQETQYF.

This chain uses TRBV7-9 with TRBJ2-7; perhaps TRBD2 as D (6 bases). Germline loops: CDR1 SEHNR, CDR2 FQNEAQ (reference sequence). The germline V and J ends were trimmed by 4 bases and 2 bases, with 15 bases remaining between them. The CDR3 loop spans 15 amino acids. The CDR3 nucleotides read TGTGCCAGCAGCTCTCCATCCACGGGAGCCTACGAGCAGTACTTC. The encoded protein is CASSSPSTGAYEQYF.

There are a few counts of this clonotype. The chain joins TRBV7-2 to TRBJ2-5; TRBD2 matches at 9 bases. CDR1 is SGHTA, CDR2 FQGNSA, per germline. Trimming removed 5 bases from V and 5 bases from J; junction bases left unmatched: 12. The CDR3 runs 16 residues. In DNA form, the CDR3 reads TGTGCCAGCAGCCCCCTGGGGCTAGCGGGATGGGAGACCCAGTACTTC. Translated, it gives CASSPLGLAGWETQYF.

Only a few counts were recorded for this clonotype. The chain recombines TRBV11-2 with TRBJ2-7, with TRBD1 identical over 9 bases. The CDR3 is 15 amino acids. With 5 bases clipped from V and 2 bases from J, the junction kept 7 bases outside the gene matches. Looked up from germline, CDR1 is SGHAT and CDR2 is FQNNGV. The DNA of the CDR3 is TGTGCCAGCAGCCCAGGGACAGGGAACGCCTACGAGCAGTACTTC. Its translation: CASSPGTGNAYEQYF.

This clonotype occurred a few times. The chain carries TRBV9 and TRBJ2-1; unclear D gene. The CDR3 length is 15 residues. V was pared by 3 bases and J by 0 bases, with 10 bases between. CDR1 and CDR2 from the germline V gene are SGDLS and YYNGEE. This CDR3 reads CASSASPSSYNEQFF. For the CDR3, the DNA is TGTGCCAGCAGCGCCTCGCCAAGCTCCTACAATGAGCAGTTCTTC.

This clonotype was detected a few times. For the CDR3, the DNA is TGTGCCAGCAGCCAAGATAATACCGTCGCATCCTACAATGAGCAGTTCTTC. This gives the protein CASSQDNTVASYNEQFF. The V call is TRBV4-2, the J call TRBJ2-1; no clear D. From germline, CDR1 is LGHNA and CDR2 YNFKEQ. The CDR3 consists of 17 residues. Deletions cut 0 bases from V and 1 base from J, with 13 bases between.

There are a few counts of this clonotype. The rearrangement joins TRBV20-1 to TRBJ2-1; the match to TRBD2 covers 12 bases. The CDR3 runs 15 residues. CDR1 is DFQATT, CDR2 SNEGSKA, per germline (reference sequence). V was pared by 0 bases and J by 4 bases, with 1 base of the junction left unmatched. The CDR3 DNA sequence: TGCAGTGCTAGAGATACTAGCGGGGGGTACAATGAGCAGTTCTTC. Residues: CSARDTSGGYNEQFF.

This chain joins TRBV12-3 or TRBV12-4 and TRBJ2-3, with 12 bases that match TRBD2. J was trimmed by 3 bases and V by 7 bases; bases with no gene match: 8. CDR3 length equals 16 residues. CDR3 DNA: TGTGCCAGCACCCCGCTAGCGGGAGGGAGGACAGATACGCAGTATTTT. Residues: CASTPLAGGRTDTQYF.

This chain links TRBV6-2 or TRBV6-3 with TRBJ2-7; D unresolved. The germline V and J ends were trimmed by 5 bases and 2 bases, with 7 bases remaining between them. The germline V gene encodes CDR1 MNHEY and CDR2 SVGEGT. The CDR3 covers 12 residues. Written as DNA, the CDR3 is TGTGCCAGCAGTGGTCTCGCCTACGAGCAGTACTTC. This translates into CASSGLAYEQYF.

This clonotype was counted between two and nine times. The rearrangement uses TRBV10-3 and TRBJ1-3, with unresolved D. The CDR3 loop spans 15 amino acids. Germline values: CDR1 ENHRY, CDR2 SYGVKD. V was pared by 6 bases and J by 0 bases, with 12 bases between. DNA for the CDR3: TGTGCCATCAGGGCTTTTTCGAGCTCTGGAAACACCATATATTTT. This gives the protein CAIRAFSSSGNTIYF.

By share of the sample, this clonotype is medium-sized. The chain carries TRBV5-1 and TRBJ2-5; D is uncertain. CDR3 length: 12 amino acids. V shed 4 bases and J shed 5 bases, with 9 bases lying between them. In germline, CDR1 is SGHRS, CDR2 YFSETQ. CDR3 region: CASSHLRETQYF. Here the CDR3 DNA reads TGCGCCAGCAGCCACCTACGGGAGACCCAGTACTTC.

The V gene is TRBV29-1, the J gene TRBJ2-7; D possibly corresponds to TRBD2 (5 bases). V gave up 0 bases and J gave up 2 bases, with 11 bases separating them. Germline V gives CDR1 SQVTM, CDR2 ANQGSEA. The CDR3 is 14 amino acids. The CDR3 here is CSVEDDGVTYEQYF. The CDR3 nucleotides read TGCAGCGTTGAAGATGACGGGGTGACCTACGAGCAGTACTTC.

This clonotype was seen more than once but under ten times. The rearrangement uses TRBV19 and TRBJ1-5; D remains ambiguous. There are 13 residues in the CDR3. Trimming shortened V by 6 bases and J by 4 bases, and 10 bases separated the two germline ends. Germline loops: CDR1 LNHDA, CDR2 SQIVND (reference sequence). The CDR3 sequence: CASSQPPNQPQHF. The CDR3 bases are TGTGCCAGTAGCCAACCTCCGAATCAGCCCCAGCATTTT. Full variable domain (missing parts from reference TRBV19 and TRBJ1-5): DGGITQSPKYLFRKEGQNVTLSCEQNLNHDAMYWYRQDPGQGLRLIYYSQIVNDFQKGDIAEGYSVSREKKESFPLTVTSAQKNPTAFYLCASSQPPNQPQHFGDGTRLSIL.

This clonotype came up once. The genes are TRBV15 and TRBJ1-5; D might be TRBD1 (5 bases). This CDR3 is built from 17 residues. The germline gives CDR1 LNHNV, CDR2 YYDKDF (reference sequence). V shed 0 bases and J shed 0 bases, with 12 bases lying between them. CDR3 bases: TGTGCCACCAGCAGAGACCTTCCGACAGTTAGCAATCAGCCCCAGCATTTT. Translated, it gives CATSRDLPTVSNQPQHF.

This clonotype came up a few times. The chain combines TRBV7-2 with TRBJ2-1; D is possibly TRBD2 (6 bases). Looked up from germline, CDR1 is SGHTA and CDR2 is FQGNSA. Deletions cut 6 bases from V and 4 bases from J, with 19 bases between. The CDR3 spans 16 residues. The CDR3, as DNA: TGTGCCAGCAGGGCGGGGAGATCCTTGGGGTACAATGAGCAGTTCTTC. Translated, it gives CASRAGRSLGYNEQFF.

The V and J genes are TRBV29-1 and TRBJ2-3; 8 bases map to TRBD1. The J segment lost 6 bases and the V segment lost 0 bases, leaving 5 bases of the junction unmatched. The CDR3 has 14 amino acids. CDR1 is SQVTM and CDR2 is ANQGSEA in the germline V gene. The CDR3 sequence is CSVEDPTGVDTQYF. The CDR3 region has the DNA TGCAGCGTTGAAGATCCGACAGGGGTTGATACGCAGTATTTT.

The rearrangement links TRBV6-2 or TRBV6-3 to TRBJ2-2, with 7 bases aligning to TRBD2. V gave up 7 bases and J gave up 2 bases; unmatched junction bases: 4. Germline values: CDR1 MNHEY, CDR2 SVGEGT. The CDR3 runs 14 residues. CDR3 amino acids: CASTTSANTGELFF. The CDR3, as DNA: TGTGCCAGCACAACTAGCGCTAACACCGGGGAGCTGTTTTTT.

V gene TRBV5-4 combines with J gene TRBJ1-1; TRBD1 is a possible D gene (5 bases). Trimming stripped 0 bases from V and 10 bases from J, with 16 bases between. CDR1 and CDR2 from the germline V gene are SGHNT and YYREEE (reference sequence). This CDR3 region has 14 residues. This chain's CDR3 is CASSLAGRGSGAFF. The CDR3 bases are TGTGCCAGCAGCTTGGCCGGGAGGGGCTCAGGAGCTTTCTTT.

This clonotype was counted a few times. This rearrangement joins TRBV12-3 or TRBV12-4 to TRBJ2-5; no firm D call. The CDR3 runs 14 residues. Trimming took 5 bases from V and 6 from J, leaving 16 bases between them. The CDR3 DNA reads TGTGCCAGCAGTCTAAATGAGGCCCGGCAGACCCAGTACTTC. Protein product: CASSLNEARQTQYF.

V and J are TRBV2 and TRBJ1-3; D call uncertain. This CDR3 spans 12 amino acids. Trimming stripped 6 bases from V and 3 bases from J, with 6 bases between. The germline V gene encodes CDR1 SNHLY and CDR2 FYNNEI. The CDR3 DNA sequence: TGTGCCAGCAGGACATTTGGAAACACCATATATTTT. It translates to CASRTFGNTIYF.

This clonotype was detected a few times. The rearrangement links TRBV18 to TRBJ1-6; D gene uncertain. The V and J ends lost 5 bases and 9 bases respectively, with 14 bases between them. This CDR3 contains 14 residues. From germline, CDR1 is KGHSH and CDR2 LQKENI. This CDR3 is CASSVSGDRSPLHF. CDR3 DNA sequence: TGTGCCAGCTCAGTCTCCGGGGATCGTTCACCCCTCCACTTT.